This TCR beta chain was observed in a study of shared clonotypes between healthy human individuals. Libraries were prepared by immunoSEQ multiplex PCR; TCRdb keeps only in-frame clonotypes and omits some of them. The sample lists approximately 510,000 clones, 79% seen once, with roughly 13% in the top ten. CDR3 length: 16 residues. Between the trimmed V and J ends, which lost 0 bases and 2 bases, there was a span of 13 bases. Germline V CDR1 and CDR2: SGHAT, FQNNGV. The sequenced sample consisted of PBMCs. The origin of this receptor is a middle-aged woman in good health. Some clones in this sample may be carry-over from other donors' samples. The V and J genes are TRBV11-2 and TRBJ2-5; D is undetermined. For the CDR3, the DNA is TGTGCCAGCAGCTTAGATTTGGCAGCGTTACAAGAGACCCAGTACTTC. As protein: CASSLDLAALQETQYF.